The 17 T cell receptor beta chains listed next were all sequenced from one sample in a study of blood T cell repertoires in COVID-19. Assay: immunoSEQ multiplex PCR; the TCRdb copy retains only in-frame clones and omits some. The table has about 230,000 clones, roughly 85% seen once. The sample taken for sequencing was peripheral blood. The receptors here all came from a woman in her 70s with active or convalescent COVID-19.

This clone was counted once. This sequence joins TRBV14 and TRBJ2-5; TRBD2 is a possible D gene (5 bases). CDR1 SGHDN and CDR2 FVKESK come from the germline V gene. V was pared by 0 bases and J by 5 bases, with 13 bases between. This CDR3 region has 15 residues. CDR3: CASSQDSARVETQYF. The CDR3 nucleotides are TGTGCCAGCAGCCAAGATTCGGCGCGGGTGGAGACCCAGTACTTC.

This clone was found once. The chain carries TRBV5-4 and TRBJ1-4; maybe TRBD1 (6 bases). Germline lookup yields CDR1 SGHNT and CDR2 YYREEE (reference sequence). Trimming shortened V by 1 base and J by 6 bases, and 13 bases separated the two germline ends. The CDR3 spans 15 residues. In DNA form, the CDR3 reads TGTGCCAGCAGCTTGTTAAAGGGGGGGGATGAAAAACTGTTTTTT. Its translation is CASSLLKGGDEKLFF.

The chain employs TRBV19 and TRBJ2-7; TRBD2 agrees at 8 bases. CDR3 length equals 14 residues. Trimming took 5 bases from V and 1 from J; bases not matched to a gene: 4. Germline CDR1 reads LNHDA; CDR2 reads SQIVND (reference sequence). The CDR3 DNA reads TGTGCCAGTAGTCTCGAGCGGGGGTCCTACGAGCAGTACTTC. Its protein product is CASSLERGSYEQYF.

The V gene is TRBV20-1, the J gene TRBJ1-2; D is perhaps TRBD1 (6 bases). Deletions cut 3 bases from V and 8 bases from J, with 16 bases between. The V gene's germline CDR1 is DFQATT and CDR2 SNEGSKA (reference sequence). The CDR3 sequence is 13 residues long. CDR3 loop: CSASLVGGRGYTF. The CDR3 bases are TGCAGTGCTAGTTTGGTAGGGGGTCGAGGCTACACCTTC.

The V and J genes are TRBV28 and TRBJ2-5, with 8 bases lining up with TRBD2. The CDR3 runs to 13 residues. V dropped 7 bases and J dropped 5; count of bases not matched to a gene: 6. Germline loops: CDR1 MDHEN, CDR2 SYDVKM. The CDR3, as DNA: TGTGCCAGCATGAAGCGGGAGTACGAGACCCAGTACTTC. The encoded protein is CASMKREYETQYF.

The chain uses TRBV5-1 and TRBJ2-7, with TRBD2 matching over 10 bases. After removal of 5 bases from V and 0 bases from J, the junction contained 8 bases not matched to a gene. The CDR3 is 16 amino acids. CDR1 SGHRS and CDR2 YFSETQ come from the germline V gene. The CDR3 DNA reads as TGCGCCAGCAGGGGGCTAGCGGGAGATGTCTCCTACGAGCAGTACTTC. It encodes CASRGLAGDVSYEQYF.

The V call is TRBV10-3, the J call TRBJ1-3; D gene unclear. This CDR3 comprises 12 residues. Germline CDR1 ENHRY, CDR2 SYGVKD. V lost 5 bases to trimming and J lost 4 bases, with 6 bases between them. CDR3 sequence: CAISSSGNTIYF. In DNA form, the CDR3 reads TGTGCCATCAGTTCCTCCGGAAACACCATATATTTT.

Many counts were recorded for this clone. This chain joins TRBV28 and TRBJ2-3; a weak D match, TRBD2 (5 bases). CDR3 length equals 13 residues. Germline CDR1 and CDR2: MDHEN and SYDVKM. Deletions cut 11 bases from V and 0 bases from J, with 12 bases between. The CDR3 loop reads CAGRDTSTDTQYF. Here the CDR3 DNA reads TGTGCCGGACGGGATACTAGCACAGATACGCAGTATTTT.

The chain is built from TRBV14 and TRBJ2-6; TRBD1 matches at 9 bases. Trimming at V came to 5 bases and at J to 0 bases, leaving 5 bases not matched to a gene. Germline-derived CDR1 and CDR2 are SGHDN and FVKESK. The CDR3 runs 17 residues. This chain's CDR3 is CASSDGQGLSGANVLTF. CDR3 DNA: TGTGCCAGCAGCGACGGACAGGGGCTCTCTGGGGCCAACGTCCTGACTTTC.

CDR3 DNA sequence: TGTGCCAGCAGCCAAATGAGGTCGGGCTCCTACGAGCAGTACTTC. Amino acid sequence: CASSQMRSGSYEQYF. The chain uses TRBV3-1 (or the pseudogene TRBV3-2) and TRBJ2-7, with unresolved D. CDR1 and CDR2 from the germline V gene are LGHDT and YNNKEL (reference sequence). This CDR3 has 15 residues. Trimming shortened V by 2 bases and J by 0 bases, and 11 bases separated the two germline ends.

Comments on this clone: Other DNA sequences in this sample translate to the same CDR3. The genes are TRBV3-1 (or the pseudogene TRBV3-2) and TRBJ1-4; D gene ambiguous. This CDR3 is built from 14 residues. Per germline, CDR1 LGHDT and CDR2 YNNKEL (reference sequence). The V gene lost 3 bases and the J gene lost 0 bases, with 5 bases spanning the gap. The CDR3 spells CASSQGATNEKLFF. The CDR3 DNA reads TGTGCCAGCAGCCAGGGAGCAACTAATGAAAAACTGTTTTTT.

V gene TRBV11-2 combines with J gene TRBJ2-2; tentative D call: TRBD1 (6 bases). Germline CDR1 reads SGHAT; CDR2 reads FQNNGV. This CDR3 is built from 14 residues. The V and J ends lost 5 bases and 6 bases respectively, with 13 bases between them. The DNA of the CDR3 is TGTGCCAGCAGCCCAGGGGTGGGGGCCGGGGAGCTGTTTTTT. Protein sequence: CASSPGVGAGELFF.

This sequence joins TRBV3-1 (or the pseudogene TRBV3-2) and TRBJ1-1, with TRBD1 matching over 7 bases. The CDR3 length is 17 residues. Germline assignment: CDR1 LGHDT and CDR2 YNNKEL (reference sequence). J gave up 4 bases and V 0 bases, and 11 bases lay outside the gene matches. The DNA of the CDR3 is TGTGCCAGCAGCCAAGAGTCTTGGGGGGACAGACTCACTGAAGCTTTCTTT. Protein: CASSQESWGDRLTEAFF.

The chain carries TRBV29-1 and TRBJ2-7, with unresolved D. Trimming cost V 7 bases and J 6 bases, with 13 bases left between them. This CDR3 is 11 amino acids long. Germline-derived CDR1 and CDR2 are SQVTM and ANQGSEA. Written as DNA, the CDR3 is TGCAGCGCTACCTTTCCAGGCGAGCAGTACTTC. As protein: CSATFPGEQYF.

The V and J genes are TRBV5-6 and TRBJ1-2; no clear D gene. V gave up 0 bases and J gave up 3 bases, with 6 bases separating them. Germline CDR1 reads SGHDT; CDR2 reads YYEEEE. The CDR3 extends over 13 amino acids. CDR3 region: CASSLGVYYGYTF. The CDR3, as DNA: TGTGCCAGCAGCTTGGGAGTCTACTATGGCTACACCTTC.

The CDR3 spells CASSLHTGRGGYTF. The CDR3 DNA reads TGTGCCAGCAGCTTACACACCGGGCGGGGTGGCTACACCTTC. This chain links TRBV11-2 with TRBJ1-2; no firm D call. Germline CDR1 SGHAT, CDR2 FQNNGV. There are 14 residues in the CDR3. V dropped 2 bases and J dropped 7 bases, with 14 bases sitting between them.

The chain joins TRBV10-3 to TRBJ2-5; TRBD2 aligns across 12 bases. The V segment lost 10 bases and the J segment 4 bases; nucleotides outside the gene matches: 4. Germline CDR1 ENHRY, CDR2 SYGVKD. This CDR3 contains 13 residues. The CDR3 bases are TGTGCCAACCTGGGACTAGCGGGAGAGACCCAGTACTTC. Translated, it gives CANLGLAGETQYF.